Below, one T cell receptor (beta chain) is given with its context. Germline trimming cut 2 bases from V and 3 bases from J; bases unmatched to any gene: 2. The CDR3 sequence is 15 residues long. Germline CDR1 SGHVS, CDR2 FNYEAQ. This sample is part of a study of blood T cell repertoires in COVID-19. Generated by immunoSEQ multiplex PCR, the TCRdb table keeps only in-frame clones and is missing some. Of roughly 260,000 clones listed, approximately 83% are singletons. The study counted Cohort 3 donors as recovered given two negative PCRs, clearance, or symptom resolution. This receptor was obtained from a woman aged 45-60 years who had recovered from COVID-19. The genes are TRBV7-6 and TRBJ1-1; the match to TRBD1 covers 11 bases. Sequencing was carried out using PBMCs or T cells enriched from blood (not recorded which). The CDR3 here is CASSLPGQGDTEAFF. The CDR3 DNA follows: TGTGCCAGCAGCTTACCGGGACAGGGGGACACTGAAGCTTTCTTT. The full variable domain, with the rest looked up from reference TRBV7-6 and TRBJ1-1, is GAGVSQSPRYKVTKRGQDVALRCDPISGHVSLYWYRQALGQGPEFLTYFNYEAQQDKSGLPNDRFSAERPEGSISTLTIQRTEQRDSAMYRCASSLPGQGDTEAFFGQGTRLTVV.